This T cell receptor (beta chain) was sequenced for a study of cytomegalovirus exposure and HLA in healthy donors. Broader study findings: Later analysis indicated greater clonal expansion among HLA-associated TCR beta chains than among equally common other chains. A list of 150 or so TCR beta chains associated with cytomegalovirus was given.

Of note for this clone: Its antigen is not known.

Primers included in the PCR were 60 Vbeta and 13 Jbeta primers. The assay was immunoSEQ multiplex PCR, and TCRdb's table has in-frame clones only and misses some. The data contain 150,000 to 200,000 clones, 62% of them singletons. Each donor's status was that of a healthy bone marrow donor. The germline CDR1 and CDR2 sequences are MDHEN and SYDVKM. V dropped 5 bases and J dropped 6; count of bases not matched to a gene: 4. CDR3 length: 14 residues. This TCR came from a man aged 40-49 years in good health and CMV-seronegative. The chain links TRBV28 to TRBJ1-6; 7 bases are a match to TRBD1. The sequencing sample was made of PBMCs. The CDR3 spells CASSRDRTNSPLHF. The CDR3 DNA is TGTGCCAGCAGTAGGGACAGAACTAATTCACCCCTCCACTTT.